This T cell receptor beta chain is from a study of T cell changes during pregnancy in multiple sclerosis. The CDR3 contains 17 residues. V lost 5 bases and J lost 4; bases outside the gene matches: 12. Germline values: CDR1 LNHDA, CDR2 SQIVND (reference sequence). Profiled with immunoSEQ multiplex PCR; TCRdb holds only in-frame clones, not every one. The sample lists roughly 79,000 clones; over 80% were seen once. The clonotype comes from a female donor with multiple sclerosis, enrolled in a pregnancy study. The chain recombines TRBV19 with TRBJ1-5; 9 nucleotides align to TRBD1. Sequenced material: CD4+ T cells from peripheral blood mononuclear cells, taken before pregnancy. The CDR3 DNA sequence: TGTGCCAGTAGTCTGAACCCGGGACAGGGAGAGAATCAGCCCCAGCATTTT. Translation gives CASSLNPGQGENQPQHF.